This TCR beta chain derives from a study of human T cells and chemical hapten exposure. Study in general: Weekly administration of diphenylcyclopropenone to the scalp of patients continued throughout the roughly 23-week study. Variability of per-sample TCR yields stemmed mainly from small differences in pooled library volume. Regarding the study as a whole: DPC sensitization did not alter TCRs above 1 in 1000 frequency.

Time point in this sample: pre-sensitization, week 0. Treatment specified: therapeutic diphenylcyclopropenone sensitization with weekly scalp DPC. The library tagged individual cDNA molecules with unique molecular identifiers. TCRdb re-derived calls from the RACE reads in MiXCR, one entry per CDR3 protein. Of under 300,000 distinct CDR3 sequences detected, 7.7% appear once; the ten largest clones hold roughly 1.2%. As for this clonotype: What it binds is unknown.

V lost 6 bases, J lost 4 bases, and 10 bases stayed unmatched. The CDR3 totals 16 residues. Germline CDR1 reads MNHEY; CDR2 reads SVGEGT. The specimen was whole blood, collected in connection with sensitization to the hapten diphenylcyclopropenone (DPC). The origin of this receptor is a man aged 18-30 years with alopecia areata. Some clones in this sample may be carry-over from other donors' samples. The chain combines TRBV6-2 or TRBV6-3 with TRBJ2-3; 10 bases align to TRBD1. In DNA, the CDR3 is TGTGCCAGCAGCCGAGACAGGGGGCGCGCATCAGATACGCAGTATTTT. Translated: CASSRDRGRASDTQYF.